Below, one TCR beta chain is given with its context. The antigen remains unidentified. The data are from a study of T cell responses to AZD1222 COVID-19 vaccine. Study conclusions and caveats: Unmutated variant regions are reportedly targeted by nearly half of spike-specific TCRs. The study found Spike-specific TCR breadth and depth rose after two AZD1222 doses. Most donors were white British and more were female, and clonal diversity was possibly underestimated.

This CDR3 is built from 17 residues. From germline, CDR1 is SGHRS and CDR2 YFSETQ. V gave up 2 bases and J gave up 5 bases; unmatched junction bases: 7. The repertoire was sequenced with immunoSEQ multiplex PCR; TCRdb's copy has only in-frame clones and lacks some. The table has about 73,000 clones, about 91% seen once. The receptor was isolated from an adult who received the AZD1222 COVID-19 vaccine. This material consisted of peripheral blood, taken 28 days after the second AZD1222 dose. J is TRBJ1-6 and V is TRBV5-1; 10 nucleotides match TRBD1. CDR3 sequence (DNA): TGCGCCAGCAGCTTACGAGGGACAGGGGCGAATAATTCACCCCTCCACTTT. Protein product: CASSLRGTGANNSPLHF.